This T cell receptor beta chain was retrieved from a study of control samples from healthy donors and cancer patients. Measured with immunoSEQ multiplex PCR; TCRdb has only the in-frame clones, and not every one. This table has tens of thousands of clones, approximately 87% appearing once. Specimen: blood. This clonotype was sampled from a man aged 55-75 years in good health.

The CDR3, as DNA: TGTGCCAGCAGTGATCCAGGGATCGGTCGCTATGGCTACACCTTC. Its translation: CASSDPGIGRYGYTF. The chain joins TRBV2 to TRBJ1-2; D is perhaps TRBD1 (5 bases). V lost 3 bases and J 4 bases, leaving 15 bases between the germline ends. Germline CDR1 and CDR2: SNHLY and FYNNEI. The CDR3 extends over 15 amino acids.